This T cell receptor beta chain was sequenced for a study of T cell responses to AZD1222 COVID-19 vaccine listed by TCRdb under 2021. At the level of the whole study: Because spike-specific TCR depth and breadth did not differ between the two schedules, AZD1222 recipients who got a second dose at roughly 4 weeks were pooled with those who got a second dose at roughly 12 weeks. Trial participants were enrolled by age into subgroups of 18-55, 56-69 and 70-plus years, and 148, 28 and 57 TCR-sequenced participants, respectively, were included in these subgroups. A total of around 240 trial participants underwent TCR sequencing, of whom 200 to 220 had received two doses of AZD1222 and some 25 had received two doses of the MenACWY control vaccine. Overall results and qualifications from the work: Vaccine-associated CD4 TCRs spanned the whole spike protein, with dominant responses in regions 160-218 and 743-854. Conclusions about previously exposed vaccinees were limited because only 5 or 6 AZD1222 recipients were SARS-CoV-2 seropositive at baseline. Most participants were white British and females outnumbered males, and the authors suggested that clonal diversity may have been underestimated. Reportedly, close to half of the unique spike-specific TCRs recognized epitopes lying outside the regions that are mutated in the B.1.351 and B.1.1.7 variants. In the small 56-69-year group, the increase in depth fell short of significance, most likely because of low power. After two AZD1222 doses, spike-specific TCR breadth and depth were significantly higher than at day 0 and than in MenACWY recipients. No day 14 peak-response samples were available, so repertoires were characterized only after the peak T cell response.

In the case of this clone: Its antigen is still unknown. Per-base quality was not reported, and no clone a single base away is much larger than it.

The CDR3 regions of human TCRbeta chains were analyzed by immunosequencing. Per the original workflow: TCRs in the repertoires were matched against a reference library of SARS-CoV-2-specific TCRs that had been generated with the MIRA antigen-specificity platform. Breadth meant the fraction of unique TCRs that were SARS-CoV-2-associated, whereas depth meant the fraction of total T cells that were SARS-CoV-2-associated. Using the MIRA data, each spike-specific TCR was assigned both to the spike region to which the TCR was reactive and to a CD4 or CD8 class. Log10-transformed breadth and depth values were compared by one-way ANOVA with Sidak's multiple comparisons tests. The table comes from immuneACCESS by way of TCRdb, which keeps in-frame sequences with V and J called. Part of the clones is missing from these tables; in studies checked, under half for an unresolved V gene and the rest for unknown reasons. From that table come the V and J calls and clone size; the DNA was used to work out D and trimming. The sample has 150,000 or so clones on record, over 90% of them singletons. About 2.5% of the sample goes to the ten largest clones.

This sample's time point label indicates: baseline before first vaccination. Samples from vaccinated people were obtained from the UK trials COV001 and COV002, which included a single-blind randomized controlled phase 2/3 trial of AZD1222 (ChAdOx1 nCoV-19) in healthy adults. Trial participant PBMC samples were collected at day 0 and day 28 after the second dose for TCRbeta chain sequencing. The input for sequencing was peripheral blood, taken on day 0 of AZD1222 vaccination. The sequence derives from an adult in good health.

In nucleotides, the sequence is TGTGCCAGCAGCCAGACCGGGACAGGGGTTTACAATGAGCAGTTCTTC. Its translation reads: CASSQTGTGVYNEQFF. The chain is assembled from TRBV7-8 and TRBJ2-1; TRBD1 fits 10 bases in the junction. Trimming takes 5 bases off V and 4 bases off J; junction bases not matched to a gene: 8. CDR1 and CDR2 are drawn from the germline V gene: SGHVS, FQNEAQ. There are 16 amino acids in the CDR3, from cysteine to phenylalanine inclusive. Left in the record is the CDR3 DNA by itself, 48 bases read in frame from the first base.